The present T cell receptor beta chain was sequenced within a study of beta chain features in type 1 diabetes. Regarding the study as a whole: TCRB CDR3s were moderately but significantly shorter in Type 1 diabetes patients in all four CD4+ subsets.

Expressed TCRB transcripts were sequenced, since all the RNA that had been isolated was reverse transcribed. The assay was immunoSEQ multiplex PCR, and TCRdb's table has in-frame clones only and misses some. Of about 150,000 clones listed, 7% to 9.5% are singletons. Worth noting for this clone: Its matching antigen is unknown.

This TCR derives from a woman in her twenties or thirties with type 1 diabetes. The specimen was central memory CD4+ T cells from blood.

CDR3 bases: TGTGCCAGCAACCGCGCGGGAGTCTACAATGAGCAGTTCTTC. This codes for CASNRAGVYNEQFF. The chain joins TRBV25-1 to TRBJ2-1; 7 positions agree with TRBD2. The V segment lost 7 bases and the J segment 3 bases; nucleotides outside the gene matches: 6. Germline-derived CDR1 and CDR2 are MGHDK and SYGVNS. This CDR3 has 14 residues. Based on the CDR3 plus reference TRBV25-1 and TRBJ2-1, the full variable domain is EADIYQTPRYLVIGTGKKITLECSQTMGHDKMYWYQQDPGMELHLIHYSYGVNSTEKGDLSSESTVSRIRTEHFPLTLESARPSHTSQYLCASNRAGVYNEQFFGPGTRLTVL.